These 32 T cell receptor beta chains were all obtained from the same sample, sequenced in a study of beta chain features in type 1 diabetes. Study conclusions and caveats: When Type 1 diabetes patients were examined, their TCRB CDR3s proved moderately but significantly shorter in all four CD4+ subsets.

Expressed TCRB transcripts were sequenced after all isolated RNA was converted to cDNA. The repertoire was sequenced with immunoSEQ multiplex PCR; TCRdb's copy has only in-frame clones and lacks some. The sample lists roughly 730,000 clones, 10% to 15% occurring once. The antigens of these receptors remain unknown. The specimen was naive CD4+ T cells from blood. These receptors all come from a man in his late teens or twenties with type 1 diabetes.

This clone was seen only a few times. This CDR3 reads CSVVAGSGNTIYF. DNA for the CDR3: TGCAGCGTTGTTGCAGGCTCCGGAAACACCATATATTTT. This chain uses TRBV29-1 with TRBJ1-3; D unclear. The CDR3 covers 13 residues. CDR1 is SQVTM and CDR2 is ANQGSEA in the germline V gene. The V end was cut by 4 bases, the J end by 4 bases, with 11 bases between. Based on the CDR3 plus reference TRBV29-1 and TRBJ1-3, the full variable domain is SAVISQKPSRDICQRGTSLTIQCQVDSQVTMMFWYRQQPGQSLTLIATANQGSEATYESGFVIDKFPISRPNLTFSTLTVSNMSPEDSSIYLCSVVAGSGNTIYFGEGSWLTVV.

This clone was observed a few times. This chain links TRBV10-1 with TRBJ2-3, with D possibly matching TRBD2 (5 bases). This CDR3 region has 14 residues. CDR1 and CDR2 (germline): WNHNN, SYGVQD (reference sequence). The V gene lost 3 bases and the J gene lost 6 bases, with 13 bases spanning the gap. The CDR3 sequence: CASSENLASDTQYF. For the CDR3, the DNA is TGCGCCAGCAGTGAAAACCTAGCATCTGATACGCAGTATTTT.

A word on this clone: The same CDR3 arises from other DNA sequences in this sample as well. The CDR3 bases are TGTGCCAGCAGTGCGGGGACTGAAGCTTTCTTT. It yields the protein CASSAGTEAFF. The chain has TRBV6-5 and TRBJ1-1, with no clear D. Germline V gene sequence: CDR1 MNHEY, CDR2 SVGAGI. This CDR3 is 11 amino acids long. The germline V and J ends were trimmed by 5 bases and 5 bases, with 6 bases remaining between them.

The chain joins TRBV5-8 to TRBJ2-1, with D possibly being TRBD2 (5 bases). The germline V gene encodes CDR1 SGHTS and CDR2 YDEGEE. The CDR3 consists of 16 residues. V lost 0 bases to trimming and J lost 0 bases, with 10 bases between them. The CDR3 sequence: CASSLEGAGSYNEQFF. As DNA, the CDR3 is TGTGCCAGCAGCTTGGAGGGCGCGGGCTCCTACAATGAGCAGTTCTTC.

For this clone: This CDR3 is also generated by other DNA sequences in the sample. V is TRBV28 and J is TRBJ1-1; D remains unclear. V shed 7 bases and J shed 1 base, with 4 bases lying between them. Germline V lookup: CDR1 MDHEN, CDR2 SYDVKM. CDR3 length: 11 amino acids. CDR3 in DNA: TGTGCCAGCACAGGGAACACTGAAGCTTTCTTT. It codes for CASTGNTEAFF.

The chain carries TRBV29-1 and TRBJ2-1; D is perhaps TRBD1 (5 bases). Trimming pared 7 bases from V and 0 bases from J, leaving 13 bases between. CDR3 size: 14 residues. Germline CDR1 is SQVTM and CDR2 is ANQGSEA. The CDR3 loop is CSGFDSFSYNEQFF. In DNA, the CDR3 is TGCAGCGGATTTGACAGCTTCTCCTACAATGAGCAGTTCTTC.

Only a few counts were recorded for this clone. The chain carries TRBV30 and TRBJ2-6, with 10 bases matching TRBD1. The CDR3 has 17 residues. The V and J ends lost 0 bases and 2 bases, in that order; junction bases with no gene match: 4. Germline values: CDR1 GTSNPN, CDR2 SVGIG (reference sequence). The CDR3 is CAWSVGGTGAGANVLTF. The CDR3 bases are TGTGCCTGGAGTGTAGGTGGGACAGGGGCTGGGGCCAACGTCCTGACTTTC.

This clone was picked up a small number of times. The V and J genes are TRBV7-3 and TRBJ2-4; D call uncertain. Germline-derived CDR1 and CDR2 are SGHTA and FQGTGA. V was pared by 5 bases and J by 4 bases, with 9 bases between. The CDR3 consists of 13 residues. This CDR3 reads CASSIDLKNIQYF. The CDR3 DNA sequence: TGTGCCAGCAGCATCGATCTAAAAAACATTCAGTACTTC.

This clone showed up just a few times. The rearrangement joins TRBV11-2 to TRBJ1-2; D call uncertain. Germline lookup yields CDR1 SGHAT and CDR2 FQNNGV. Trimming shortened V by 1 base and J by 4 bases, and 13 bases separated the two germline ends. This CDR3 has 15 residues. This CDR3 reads CASSLGWEESYGYTF. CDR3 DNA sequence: TGTGCCAGCAGCTTAGGATGGGAGGAGAGCTATGGCTACACCTTC.

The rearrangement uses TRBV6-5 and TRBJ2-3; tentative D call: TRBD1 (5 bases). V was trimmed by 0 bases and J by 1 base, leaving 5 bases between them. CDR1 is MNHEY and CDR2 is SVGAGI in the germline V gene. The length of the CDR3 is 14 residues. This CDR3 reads CASSYSQGTDTQYF. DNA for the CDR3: TGTGCCAGCAGTTACTCACAGGGCACAGATACGCAGTATTTT.

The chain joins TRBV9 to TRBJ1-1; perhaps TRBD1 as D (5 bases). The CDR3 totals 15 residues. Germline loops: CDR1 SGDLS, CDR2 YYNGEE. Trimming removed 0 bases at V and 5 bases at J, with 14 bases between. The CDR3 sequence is CASSVVGRVGTEAFF. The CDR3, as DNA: TGTGCCAGCAGCGTAGTCGGCAGGGTGGGGACTGAAGCTTTCTTT.

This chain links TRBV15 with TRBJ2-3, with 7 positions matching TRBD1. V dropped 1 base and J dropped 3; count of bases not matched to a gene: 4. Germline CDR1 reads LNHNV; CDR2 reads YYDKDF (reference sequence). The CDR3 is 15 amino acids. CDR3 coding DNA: TGTGCCACCAGCAGAGGACAGGGAACAACAGATACGCAGTATTTT. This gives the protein CATSRGQGTTDTQYF.

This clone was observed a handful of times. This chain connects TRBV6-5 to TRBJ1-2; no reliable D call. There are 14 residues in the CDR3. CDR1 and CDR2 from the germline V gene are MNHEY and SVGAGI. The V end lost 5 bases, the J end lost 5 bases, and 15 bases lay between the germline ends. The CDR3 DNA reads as TGTGCCAGCAGTCACGAGTCGGCGTCGTATGGCTACACCTTC. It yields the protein CASSHESASYGYTF.

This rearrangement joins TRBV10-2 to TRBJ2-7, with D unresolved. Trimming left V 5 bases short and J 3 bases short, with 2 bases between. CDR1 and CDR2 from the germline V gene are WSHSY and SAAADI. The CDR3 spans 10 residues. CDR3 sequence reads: CASSHYEQYF. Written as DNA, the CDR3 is TGCGCCAGCAGTCACTACGAGCAGTACTTC.

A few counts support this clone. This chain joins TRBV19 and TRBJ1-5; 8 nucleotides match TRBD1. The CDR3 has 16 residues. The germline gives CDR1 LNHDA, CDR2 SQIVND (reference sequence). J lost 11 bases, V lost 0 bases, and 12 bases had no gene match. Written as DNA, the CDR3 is TGTGCCAGTAGTATAGATTGGGACAGGCCCTTAGGGGCCCAGCATTTT. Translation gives CASSIDWDRPLGAQHF.

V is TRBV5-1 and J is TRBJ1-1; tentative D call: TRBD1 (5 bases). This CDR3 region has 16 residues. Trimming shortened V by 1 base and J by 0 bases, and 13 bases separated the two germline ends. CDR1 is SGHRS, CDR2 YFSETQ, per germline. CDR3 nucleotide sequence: TGCGCCAGCAGCTTGTTGGGGGTTACCCTGAACACTGAAGCTTTCTTT. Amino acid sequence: CASSLLGVTLNTEAFF.

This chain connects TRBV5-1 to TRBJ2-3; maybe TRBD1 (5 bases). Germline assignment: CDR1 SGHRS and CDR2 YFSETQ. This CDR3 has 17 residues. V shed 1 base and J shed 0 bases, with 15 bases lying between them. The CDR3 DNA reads TGCGCCAGCAGCTTGTACCCCCTGGACACGAGCACAGATACGCAGTATTTT. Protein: CASSLYPLDTSTDTQYF.

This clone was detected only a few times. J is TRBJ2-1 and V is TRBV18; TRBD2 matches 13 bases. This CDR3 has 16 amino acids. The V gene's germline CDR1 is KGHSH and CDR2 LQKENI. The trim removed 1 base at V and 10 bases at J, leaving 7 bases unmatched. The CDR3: CASSPRTSGGAVEQFF. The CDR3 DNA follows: TGTGCCAGCTCACCACGAACTAGCGGGGGGGCCGTGGAGCAGTTCTTC.

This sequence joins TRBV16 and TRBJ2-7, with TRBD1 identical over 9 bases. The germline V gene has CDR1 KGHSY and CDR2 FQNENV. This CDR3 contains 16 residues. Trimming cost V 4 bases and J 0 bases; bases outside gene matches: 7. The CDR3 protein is CASSLIGQGSSYEQYF. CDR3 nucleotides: TGTGCCAGCAGCCTCATTGGACAGGGGAGCTCCTACGAGCAGTACTTC. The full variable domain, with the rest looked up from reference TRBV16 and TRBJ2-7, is GEEVAQTPKHLVRGEGQKAKLYCAPIKGHSYVFWYQQVLKNEFKFLISFQNENVFDETGMPKERFSAKCLPNSPCSLEIQATKLEDSAVYFCASSLIGQGSSYEQYFGPGTRLTVT.

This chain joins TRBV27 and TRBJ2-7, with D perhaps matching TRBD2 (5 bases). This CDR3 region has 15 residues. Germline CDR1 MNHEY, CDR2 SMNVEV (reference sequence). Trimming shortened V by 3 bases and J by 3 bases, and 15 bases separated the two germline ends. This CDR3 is CASSLNVGLGYEQYF. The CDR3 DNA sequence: TGTGCCAGCAGTTTGAACGTCGGACTTGGCTACGAGCAGTACTTC.

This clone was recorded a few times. In DNA, the CDR3 is TGTGCCTGGAGTGTCAGGCAGGGCGCTGAAGCTTTCTTT. This gives the protein CAWSVRQGAEAFF. V gene TRBV30 combines with J gene TRBJ1-1; D may be TRBD1 (5 bases). Germline V gene data show CDR1 as GTSNPN and CDR2 as SVGIG (reference sequence). The ends were cut back, 0 bases at V and 6 bases at J, with 11 bases in the middle. This CDR3 comprises 13 residues.

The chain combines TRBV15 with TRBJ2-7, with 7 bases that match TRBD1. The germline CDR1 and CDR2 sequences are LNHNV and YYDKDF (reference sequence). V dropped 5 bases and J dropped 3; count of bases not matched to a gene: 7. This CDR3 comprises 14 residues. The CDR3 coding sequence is TGTGCCACCAGCCCTTTTGACAGGGACTACGAGCAGTACTTC. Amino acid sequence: CATSPFDRDYEQYF.

The CDR3 DNA reads TGTGCCAGCAGTCTTAGCGGGTCCCACTTTCAGTACTTC. It translates to CASSLSGSHFQYF. This chain uses TRBV28 with TRBJ2-4; 7 bases are a match to TRBD2. Germline V gene sequence: CDR1 MDHEN, CDR2 SYDVKM. After removal of 5 bases from V and 11 bases from J, the junction contained 9 bases not matched to a gene. This CDR3 is built from 13 residues. The complete variable domain, with remaining parts taken from reference TRBV28 and TRBJ2-4, reads DVKVTQSSRYLVKRTGEKVFLECVQDMDHENMFWYRQDPGLGLRLIYFSYDVKMKEKGDIPEGYSVSREKKERFSLILESASTNQTSMYLCASSLSGSHFQYFGAGTRLSVL.

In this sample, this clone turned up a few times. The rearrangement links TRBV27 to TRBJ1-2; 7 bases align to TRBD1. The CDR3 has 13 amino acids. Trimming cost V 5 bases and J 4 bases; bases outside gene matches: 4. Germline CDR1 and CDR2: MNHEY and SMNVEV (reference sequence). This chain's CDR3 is CASSTGQLYGYTF. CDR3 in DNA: TGTGCCAGCAGTACGGGACAGCTCTATGGCTACACCTTC.

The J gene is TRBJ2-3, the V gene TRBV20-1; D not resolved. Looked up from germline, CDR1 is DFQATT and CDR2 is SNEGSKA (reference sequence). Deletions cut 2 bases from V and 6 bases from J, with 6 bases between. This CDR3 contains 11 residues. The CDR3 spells CSARIGDTQYF. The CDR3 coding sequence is TGCAGTGCTAGAATCGGGGATACGCAGTATTTT.

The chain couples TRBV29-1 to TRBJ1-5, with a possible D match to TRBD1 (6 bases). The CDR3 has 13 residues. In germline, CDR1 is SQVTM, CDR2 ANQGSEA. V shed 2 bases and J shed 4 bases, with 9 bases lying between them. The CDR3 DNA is TGCAGCGTTGAACAGGGGATGAATCAGCCCCAGCATTTT. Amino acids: CSVEQGMNQPQHF. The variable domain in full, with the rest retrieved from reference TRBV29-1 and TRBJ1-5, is SAVISQKPSRDICQRGTSLTIQCQVDSQVTMMFWYRQQPGQSLTLIATANQGSEATYESGFVIDKFPISRPNLTFSTLTVSNMSPEDSSIYLCSVEQGMNQPQHFGDGTRLSIL.

The chain's CDR3 is CASKRVDNSPLHF. CDR3 coding DNA: TGTGCCAGCAAGCGGGTTGACAATTCACCCCTCCACTTT. This chain joins TRBV7-9 and TRBJ1-6; no reliable D call. V was trimmed by 7 bases and J by 7 bases, leaving 11 bases between them. Germline CDR1 is SEHNR and CDR2 is FQNEAQ (reference sequence). The CDR3 has 13 residues. Variable domain in full (rest from reference TRBV7-9 and TRBJ1-6): DTGVSQNPRHKITKRGQNVTFRCDPISEHNRLYWYRQTLGQGPEFLTYFQNEAQLEKSRLLSDRFSAERPKGSFSTLEIQRTEQGDSAMYLCASKRVDNSPLHFGNGTRLTVT.

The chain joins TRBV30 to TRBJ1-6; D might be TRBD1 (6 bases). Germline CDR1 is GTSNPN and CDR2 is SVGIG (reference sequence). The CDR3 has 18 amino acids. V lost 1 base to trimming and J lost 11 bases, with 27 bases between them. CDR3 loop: CAWSEGTWTETAVAPLHF. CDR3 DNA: TGTGCCTGGAGTGAGGGGACGTGGACAGAGACAGCCGTTGCACCCCTCCACTTT.

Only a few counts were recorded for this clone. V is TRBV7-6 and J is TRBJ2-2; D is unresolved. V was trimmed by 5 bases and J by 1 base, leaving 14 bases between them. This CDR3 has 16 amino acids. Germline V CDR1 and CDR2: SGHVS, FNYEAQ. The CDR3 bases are TGTGCCAGCAGCCCGAGGCCGGTCGGGAACACCGGGGAGCTGTTTTTT. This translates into CASSPRPVGNTGELFF.

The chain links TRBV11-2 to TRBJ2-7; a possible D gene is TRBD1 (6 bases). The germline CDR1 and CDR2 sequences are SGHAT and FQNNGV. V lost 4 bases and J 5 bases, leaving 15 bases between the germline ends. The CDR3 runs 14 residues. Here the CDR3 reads CASSSNDRIHEQYF. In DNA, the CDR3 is TGTGCCAGCAGCTCCAACGACAGGATCCACGAGCAGTACTTC.

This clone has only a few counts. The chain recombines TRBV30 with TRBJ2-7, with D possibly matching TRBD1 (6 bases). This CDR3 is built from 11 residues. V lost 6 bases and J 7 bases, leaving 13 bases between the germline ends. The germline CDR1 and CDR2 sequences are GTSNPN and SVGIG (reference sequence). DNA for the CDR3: TGTGCCTGCTCCAAAAGGGGGGAGCAGTACTTC. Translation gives CACSKRGEQYF. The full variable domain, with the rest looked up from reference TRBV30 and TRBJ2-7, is SQTIHQWPATLVQPVGSPLSLECTVEGTSNPNLYWYRQAAGRGLQLLFYSVGIGQISSEVPQNLSASRPQDRQFILSSKKLLLSDSGFYLCACSKRGEQYFGPGTRLTVT.

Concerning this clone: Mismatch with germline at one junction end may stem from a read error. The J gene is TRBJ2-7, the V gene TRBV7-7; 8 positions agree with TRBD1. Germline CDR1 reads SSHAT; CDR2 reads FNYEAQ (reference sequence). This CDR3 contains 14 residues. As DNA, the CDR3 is TGTGCTAGCAGCCCCGGGACAGGCTACGGCGAGCAGTACTTC. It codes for CASSPGTGYGEQYF.